These 20 T cell receptor beta chains came from one sample sequenced in a study of shared clonotypes between healthy human individuals. Clones were read by immunoSEQ multiplex PCR, and TCRdb kept only the in-frame ones, dropping some. The table shows 660,000 or so clones, with approximately 96% occurring only once. Selected positively for CCR7 and CD45RO-negative, naive CD8 cells excluded terminally differentiated effector memory CD45RA+ cells. Sequencing used naive CD8+ T cells sorted from blood. The receptor source for this set is a woman younger than 45 in good health.

The V call is TRBV28, the J call TRBJ1-1; 7 bases agree with TRBD1. Germline V lookup: CDR1 MDHEN, CDR2 SYDVKM. The CDR3 sequence is 15 residues long. With 4 bases clipped from V and 3 bases from J, the junction kept 8 bases outside the gene matches. DNA for the CDR3: TGTGCCAGCAGTTGGAAGACAGGGAGAGACACTGAAGCTTTCTTT. This sequence encodes CASSWKTGRDTEAFF.

The rearrangement joins TRBV2 to TRBJ1-1; 8 positions agree with TRBD1. The germline CDR1 and CDR2 sequences are SNHLY and FYNNEI. CDR3 length: 15 residues. V shed 6 bases and J 0 bases; nucleotides not matched to a gene: 6. The chain's CDR3 is CASRGQGAMNTEAFF. The DNA for the CDR3 is TGTGCCAGCAGAGGACAGGGAGCTATGAACACTGAAGCTTTCTTT.

The genes are TRBV28 and TRBJ2-4; weak D call: TRBD2 (5 bases). The germline V gene has CDR1 MDHEN and CDR2 SYDVKM. CDR3 size: 17 residues. Trimming pared 2 bases from V and 2 bases from J, leaving 16 bases between. The CDR3 sequence: CASSLPEGRVPKNIQYF. The CDR3 DNA follows: TGTGCCAGCAGTTTACCCGAGGGTAGGGTTCCCAAAAACATTCAGTACTTC. The full variable domain, with the rest looked up from reference TRBV28 and TRBJ2-4, is DVKVTQSSRYLVKRTGEKVFLECVQDMDHENMFWYRQDPGLGLRLIYFSYDVKMKEKGDIPEGYSVSREKKERFSLILESASTNQTSMYLCASSLPEGRVPKNIQYFGAGTRLSVL.

This clone was counted once. The chain has TRBV7-9 and TRBJ1-2, with 7 bases lining up with TRBD1. This CDR3 has 13 amino acids. Germline V lookup: CDR1 SEHNR, CDR2 FQNEAQ (reference sequence). The J segment lost 10 bases and the V segment lost 6 bases, leaving 11 bases of the junction unmatched. The CDR3 DNA reads TGTGCCAGCAGACGACAGGGCGGGGTTCTCTACACCTTC. This sequence encodes CASRRQGGVLYTF.

The CDR3 sequence: CASSSGSEAFF. Written as DNA, the CDR3 is TGTGCCAGCAGCTCAGGTTCTGAAGCTTTCTTT. This chain links TRBV5-6 with TRBJ1-1; D uncertain. Per germline, CDR1 SGHDT and CDR2 YYEEEE. Between the trimmed V and J ends, which lost 3 bases and 6 bases, there was a span of 6 bases. This CDR3 has 11 residues.

The chain employs TRBV7-9 and TRBJ2-4; 8 nucleotides match TRBD1. Per germline, CDR1 SEHNR and CDR2 FQNEAQ (reference sequence). The CDR3 sequence is 16 residues long. V was clipped by 5 bases and J by 1 base; unmatched bases: 7. The CDR3 here is CASSPNQGAAKNIQYF. DNA for the CDR3: TGTGCCAGCAGCCCGAATCAGGGGGCGGCCAAAAACATTCAGTACTTC.

J is TRBJ2-7 and V is TRBV10-3, with TRBD2 identical over 10 bases. Germline V gives CDR1 ENHRY, CDR2 SYGVKD. Trimming at V came to 8 bases and at J to 3 bases, leaving 4 bases not matched to a gene. This CDR3 has 13 residues. CDR3 residues: CAICRLAGYEQYF. CDR3 sequence (DNA): TGTGCCATCTGCCGACTAGCGGGCTACGAGCAGTACTTC.

This clone was detected only once. CDR3 DNA: TGTGCCAGCAGCTTATTGGCTAAAAACACCGGGGAGCTGTTTTTT. It codes for CASSLLAKNTGELFF. V is TRBV11-2 and J is TRBJ2-2, with no clear D. Germline V gene data show CDR1 as SGHAT and CDR2 as FQNNGV. Trimming took 2 bases from V and 2 from J, leaving 9 bases between them. This CDR3 contains 15 residues.

This clone has only one observation. V and J are TRBV28 and TRBJ2-5; D is unresolved. The CDR3 is 15 residues long. V was pared by 5 bases and J by 2 bases, with 15 bases between. Germline-derived CDR1 and CDR2 are MDHEN and SYDVKM. This CDR3 is CASSLTLTEQETQYF. The DNA for the CDR3 is TGTGCCAGCAGTCTTACCCTGACGGAACAAGAGACCCAGTACTTC.

A note on this clone: Other DNA variants within this sample encode the same CDR3. The genes are TRBV9 and TRBJ1-3, with D uncertain. This CDR3 region has 15 residues. Trimming left V 0 bases short and J 0 bases short, with 7 bases between. From germline, CDR1 is SGDLS and CDR2 YYNGEE. The CDR3: CASSVGASSGNTIYF. The CDR3, as DNA: TGTGCCAGCAGCGTAGGTGCCAGCTCTGGAAACACCATATATTTT.

The V and J genes are TRBV7-8 and TRBJ1-4; D gene ambiguous. The germline CDR1 and CDR2 sequences are SGHVS and FQNEAQ. The CDR3 contains 16 residues. V was shortened by 5 bases and J by 8 bases, with 21 bases between the two germline ends. CDR3 sequence (DNA): TGTGCCAGCAGCCAACATCGCTCTCCAGTGTACGAAAAACTGTTTTTT. It yields the protein CASSQHRSPVYEKLFF.

The V and J genes are TRBV13 and TRBJ2-2; the match to TRBD1 covers 9 bases. This CDR3 has 18 amino acids. CDR1 is PRHDT, CDR2 FYEKMQ, per germline (reference sequence). V was clipped by 4 bases and J by 0 bases; unmatched bases: 9. The CDR3 DNA sequence: TGTGCCAGCAGCTCTAAGGACAGGGGACCCGCGAACACCGGGGAGCTGTTTTTT. It specifies CASSSKDRGPANTGELFF.

The V gene is TRBV27, the J gene TRBJ1-2; weak D call: TRBD1 (6 bases). This CDR3 is built from 14 residues. Trimming took off 5 bases at V and 4 bases at J, with 14 bases between the two ends. Germline CDR1 and CDR2: MNHEY and SMNVEV (reference sequence). The CDR3 DNA reads as TGTGCCAGCAGTCGACAGGCCAGTCCCTATGGCTACACCTTC. Protein sequence: CASSRQASPYGYTF.

The chain combines TRBV13 with TRBJ2-1; D not resolved. The CDR3 totals 13 residues. In germline, CDR1 is PRHDT, CDR2 FYEKMQ (reference sequence). V lost 0 bases to trimming and J lost 6 bases, with 6 bases between them. CDR3 loop: CASSLGRSNEQFF. The CDR3 coding sequence is TGTGCCAGCAGCTTAGGCAGGTCCAATGAGCAGTTCTTC.

The chain recombines TRBV7-9 with TRBJ2-1; no reliable D call. This CDR3 is built from 14 residues. Between the trimmed V and J ends, which lost 1 base and 10 bases, there was a span of 14 bases. CDR1 is SEHNR and CDR2 is FQNEAQ in the germline V gene (reference sequence). The CDR3 loop reads CASSLELSIQEQFF. The CDR3, as DNA: TGTGCCAGCAGCTTAGAATTGAGTATTCAGGAGCAGTTCTTC. Full variable domain (missing parts from reference TRBV7-9 and TRBJ2-1): DTGVSQNPRHKITKRGQNVTFRCDPISEHNRLYWYRQTLGQGPEFLTYFQNEAQLEKSRLLSDRFSAERPKGSFSTLEIQRTEQGDSAMYLCASSLELSIQEQFFGPGTRLTVL.

This clone was recorded once. This sequence joins TRBV28 and TRBJ2-5; possible D gene TRBD2, 5 bases. Germline assignment: CDR1 MDHEN and CDR2 SYDVKM. Trimming left V 3 bases short and J 5 bases short, with 16 bases between. The CDR3 has 15 amino acids. The CDR3 sequence: CASSLASSWVETQYF. The DNA for the CDR3 is TGTGCCAGCAGTTTGGCTAGCAGTTGGGTGGAGACCCAGTACTTC. The whole variable domain, filled in from reference TRBV28 and TRBJ2-5, reads DVKVTQSSRYLVKRTGEKVFLECVQDMDHENMFWYRQDPGLGLRLIYFSYDVKMKEKGDIPEGYSVSREKKERFSLILESASTNQTSMYLCASSLASSWVETQYFGPGTRLLVL.

CDR3 residues: CASSEAQGTAYQPQHF. In DNA form, the CDR3 reads TGTGCCAGCAGTGAAGCGCAAGGGACAGCCTATCAGCCCCAGCATTTT. The gene calls are TRBV2 and TRBJ1-5; 7 bases are shared with TRBD1. Per germline, CDR1 SNHLY and CDR2 FYNNEI. This CDR3 is 16 amino acids long. J gave up 5 bases and V 0 bases, and 7 bases lay outside the gene matches.

The rearrangement links TRBV15 to TRBJ1-5; no reliable D call. The CDR3 consists of 17 residues. Deletions cut 1 base from V and 0 bases from J, with 13 bases between. The germline V gene encodes CDR1 LNHNV and CDR2 YYDKDF (reference sequence). Here the CDR3 reads CATSRAESHFSNQPQHF. The CDR3 DNA is TGTGCCACCAGCAGAGCAGAAAGCCACTTTAGCAATCAGCCCCAGCATTTT.

The chain joins TRBV28 to TRBJ2-5; 10 positions agree with TRBD2. V dropped 6 bases and J dropped 3; count of bases not matched to a gene: 4. Germline CDR1 MDHEN, CDR2 SYDVKM. The CDR3 is 14 residues long. Here the CDR3 DNA reads TGTGCCAGCAGACTACTAGCGGGAAAAGAGACCCAGTACTTC. It encodes CASRLLAGKETQYF.

Written as DNA, the CDR3 is TGTGCCAGCAGCGTAACAGGGGGAAGGGAGCTGTTTTTT. It is translated as CASSVTGGRELFF. The chain has TRBV5-6 and TRBJ2-2; 8 positions agree with TRBD1. The CDR3 has 13 amino acids. After removal of 4 bases from V and 9 bases from J, the junction contained 5 bases not matched to a gene. Germline CDR1 is SGHDT and CDR2 is YYEEEE.